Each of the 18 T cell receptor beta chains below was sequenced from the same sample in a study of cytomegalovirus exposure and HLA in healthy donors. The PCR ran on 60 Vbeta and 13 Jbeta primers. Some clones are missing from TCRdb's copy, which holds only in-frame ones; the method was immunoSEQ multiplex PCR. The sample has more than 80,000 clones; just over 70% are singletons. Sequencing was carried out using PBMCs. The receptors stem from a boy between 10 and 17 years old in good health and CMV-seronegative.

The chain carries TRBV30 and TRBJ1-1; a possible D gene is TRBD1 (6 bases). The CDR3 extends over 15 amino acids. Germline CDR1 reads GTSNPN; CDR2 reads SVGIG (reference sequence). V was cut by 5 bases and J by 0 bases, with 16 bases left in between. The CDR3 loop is CAWRRGRRMNTEAFF. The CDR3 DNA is TGTGCCTGGCGGCGGGGGCGCCGGATGAACACTGAAGCTTTCTTT.

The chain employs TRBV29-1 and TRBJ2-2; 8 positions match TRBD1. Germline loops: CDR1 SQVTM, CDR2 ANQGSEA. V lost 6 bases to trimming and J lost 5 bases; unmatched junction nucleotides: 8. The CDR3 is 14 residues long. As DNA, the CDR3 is TGCAGCGTGAGCCGGACAGGGCTAACCGGGGAGCTGTTTTTT. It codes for CSVSRTGLTGELFF.

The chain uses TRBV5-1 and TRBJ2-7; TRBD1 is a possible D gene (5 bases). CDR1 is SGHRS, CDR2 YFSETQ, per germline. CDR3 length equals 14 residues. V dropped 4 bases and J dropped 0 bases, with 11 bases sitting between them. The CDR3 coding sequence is TGCGCCAGCAGCGGGCAGGGTGGCTCCTACGAGCAGTACTTC. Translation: CASSGQGGSYEQYF. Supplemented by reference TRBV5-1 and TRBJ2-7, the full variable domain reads KAGVTQTPRYLIKTRGQQVTLSCSPISGHRSVSWYQQTPGQGLQFLFEYFSETQRNKGNFPGRFSGRQFSNSRSEMNVSTLELGDSALYLCASSGQGGSYEQYFGPGTRLTVT.

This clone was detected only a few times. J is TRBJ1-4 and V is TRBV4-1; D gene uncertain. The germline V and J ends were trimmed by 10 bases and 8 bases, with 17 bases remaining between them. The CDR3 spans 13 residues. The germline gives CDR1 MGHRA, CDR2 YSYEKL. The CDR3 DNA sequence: TGCGCCACTCAGCTTACCCGAGGCGAAAAACTGTTTTTT. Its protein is CATQLTRGEKLFF.

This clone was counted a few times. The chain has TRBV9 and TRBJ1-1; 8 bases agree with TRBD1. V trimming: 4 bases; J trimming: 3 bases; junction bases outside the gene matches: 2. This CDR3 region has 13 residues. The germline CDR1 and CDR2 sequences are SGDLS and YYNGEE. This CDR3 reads CASSTTGDTEAFF. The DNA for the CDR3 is TGTGCCAGCAGCACGACAGGGGACACTGAAGCTTTCTTT. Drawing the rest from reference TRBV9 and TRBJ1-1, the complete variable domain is DSGVTQTPKHLITATGQRVTLRCSPRSGDLSVYWYQQSLDQGLQFLIQYYNGEERAKGNILERFSAQQFPDLHSELNLSSLELGDSALYFCASSTTGDTEAFFGQGTRLTVV.

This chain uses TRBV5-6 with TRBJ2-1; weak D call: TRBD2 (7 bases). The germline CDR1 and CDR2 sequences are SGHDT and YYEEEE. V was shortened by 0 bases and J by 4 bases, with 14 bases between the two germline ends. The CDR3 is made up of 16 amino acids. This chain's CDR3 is CASSLAGLGTYNEQFF. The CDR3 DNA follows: TGTGCCAGCAGCTTGGCAGGACTAGGGACATACAATGAGCAGTTCTTC. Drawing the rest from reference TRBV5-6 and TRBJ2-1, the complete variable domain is DAGVTQSPTHLIKTRGQQVTLRCSPKSGHDTVSWYQQALGQGPQFIFQYYEEEERQRGNFPDRFSGHQFPNYSSELNVNALLLGDSALYLCASSLAGLGTYNEQFFGPGTRLTVL.

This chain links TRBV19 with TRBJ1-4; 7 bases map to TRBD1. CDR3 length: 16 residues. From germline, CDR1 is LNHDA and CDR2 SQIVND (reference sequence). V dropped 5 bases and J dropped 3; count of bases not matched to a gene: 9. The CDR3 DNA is TGTGCCAGTAGTCCCCACACGACAGGGCCTAATGAAAAACTGTTTTTT. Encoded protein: CASSPHTTGPNEKLFF.

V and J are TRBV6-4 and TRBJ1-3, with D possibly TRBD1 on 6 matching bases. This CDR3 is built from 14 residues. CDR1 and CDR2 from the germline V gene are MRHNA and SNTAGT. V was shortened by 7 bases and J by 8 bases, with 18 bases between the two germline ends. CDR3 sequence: CASIDSPKGDTIYF. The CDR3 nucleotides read TGTGCCAGCATCGATTCCCCGAAGGGGGACACCATATATTTT.

DNA of the CDR3: TGTGCCAGCAGCCGGGCGGGGACGAGCAATCAGCCCCAGCATTTT. Residues: CASSRAGTSNQPQHF. V gene TRBV7-9 combines with J gene TRBJ1-5, with D perhaps matching TRBD1 (5 bases). Germline V lookup: CDR1 SEHNR, CDR2 FQNEAQ (reference sequence). V lost 5 bases and J lost 1, with 12 bases in between. CDR3 length: 15 residues. Complete variable domain (other parts from reference TRBV7-9 and TRBJ1-5): DTGVSQNPRHKITKRGQNVTFRCDPISEHNRLYWYRQTLGQGPEFLTYFQNEAQLEKSRLLSDRFSAERPKGSFSTLEIQRTEQGDSAMYLCASSRAGTSNQPQHFGDGTRLSIL.

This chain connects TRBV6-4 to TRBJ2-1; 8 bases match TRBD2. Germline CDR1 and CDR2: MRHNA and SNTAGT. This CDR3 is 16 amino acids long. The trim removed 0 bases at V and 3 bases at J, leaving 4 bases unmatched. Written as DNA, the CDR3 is TGTGCCAGCAGTGACTCTAGGACTAGCATCTACAATGAGCAGTTCTTC. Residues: CASSDSRTSIYNEQFF.

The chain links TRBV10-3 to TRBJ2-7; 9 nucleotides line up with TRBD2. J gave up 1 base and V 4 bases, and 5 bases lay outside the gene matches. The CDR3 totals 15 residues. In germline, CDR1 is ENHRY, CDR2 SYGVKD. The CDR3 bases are TGTGCCATCAGTGGGCAAGCGGGAGGATCCTACGAGCAGTACTTC. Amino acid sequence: CAISGQAGGSYEQYF.

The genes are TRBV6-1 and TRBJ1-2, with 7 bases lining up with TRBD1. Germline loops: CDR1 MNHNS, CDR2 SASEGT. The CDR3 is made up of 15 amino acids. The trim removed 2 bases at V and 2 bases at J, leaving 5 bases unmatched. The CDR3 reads CASSERGQKNYGYTF. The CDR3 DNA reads TGTGCCAGCAGTGAAAGGGGACAGAAGAACTATGGCTACACCTTC.

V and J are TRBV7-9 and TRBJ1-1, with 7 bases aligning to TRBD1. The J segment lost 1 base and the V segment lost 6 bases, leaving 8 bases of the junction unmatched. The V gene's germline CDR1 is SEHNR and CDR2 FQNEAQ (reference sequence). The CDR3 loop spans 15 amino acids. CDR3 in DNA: TGTGCCAGCAGTCCCTTTGGGACAGCGAACACTGAAGCTTTCTTT. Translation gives CASSPFGTANTEAFF.

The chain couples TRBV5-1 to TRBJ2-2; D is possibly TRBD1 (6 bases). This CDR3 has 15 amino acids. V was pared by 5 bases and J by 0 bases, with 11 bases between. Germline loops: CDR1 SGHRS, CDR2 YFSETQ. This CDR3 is CASRTGTTNTGELFF. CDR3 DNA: TGCGCCAGCAGAACCGGGACAACGAACACCGGGGAGCTGTTTTTT.

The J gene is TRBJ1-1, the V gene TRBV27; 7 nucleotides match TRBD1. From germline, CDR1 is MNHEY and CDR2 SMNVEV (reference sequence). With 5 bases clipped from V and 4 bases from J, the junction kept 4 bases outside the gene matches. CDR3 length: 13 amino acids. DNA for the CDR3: TGTGCCAGCAGTCAGGGGGTATTCACTGAAGCTTTCTTT. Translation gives CASSQGVFTEAFF.

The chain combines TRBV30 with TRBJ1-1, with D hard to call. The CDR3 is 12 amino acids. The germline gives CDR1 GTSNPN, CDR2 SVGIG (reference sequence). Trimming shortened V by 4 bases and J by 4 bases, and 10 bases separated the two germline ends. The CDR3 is CAWNPRVTEAFF. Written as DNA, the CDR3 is TGTGCCTGGAACCCGAGGGTCACTGAAGCTTTCTTT.

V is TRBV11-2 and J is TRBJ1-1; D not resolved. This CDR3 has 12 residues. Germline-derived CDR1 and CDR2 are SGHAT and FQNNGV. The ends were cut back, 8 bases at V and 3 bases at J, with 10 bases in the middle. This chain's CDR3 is CASAGSDTEAFF. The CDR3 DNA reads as TGTGCCAGCGCAGGCTCGGACACTGAAGCTTTCTTT.

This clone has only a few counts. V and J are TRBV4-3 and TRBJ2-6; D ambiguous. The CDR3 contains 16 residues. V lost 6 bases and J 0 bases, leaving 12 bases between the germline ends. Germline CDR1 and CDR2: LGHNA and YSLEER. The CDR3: CASSLEPGSGANVLTF. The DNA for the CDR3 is TGCGCCAGCAGTCTCGAACCAGGCTCTGGGGCCAACGTCCTGACTTTC.